This T cell receptor (beta chain) was profiled in a study of T cell repertoires in enteric fever listed by TCRdb under 2018. Regarding the research as a whole: The study reconstructed the Salmonella-specific repertoire of circulating effector CD4+ T cells from volunteers experimentally challenged with Salmonella Typhi or Paratyphi A. Circulating effector CD4+ T cells that responded to Salmonella infection were identified with mass cytometry. Four approaches were merged in the work: T cell receptor sequencing, unbiased single-cell cloning, mass cytometry and live fluorescence barcoding. T cells, including ex vivo, were stained with tetramers that had been loaded with variants of the CdtB(105-125) peptide (SP110Y, ST110H). General conclusions and limits of the study: Expanded clonotypes included cross-reactive responses against distantly related Salmonella serovars and clones recognizing antigens unique to S. Typhi or S. Paratyphi A. The study pinpointed HlyE and CdtB as immunodominant T cell antigens specific to S. Typhi and S. Paratyphi A. Single amino acid variations in the immunodominant proteins CdtB and PhoN appeared to drive accumulation of T cells not cross-reacting between serovars.

In regard to this clonotype: The target of this receptor is not known. Base qualities are missing; no much larger clone stands one base away.

Ends trimmed: V by 4 bases, J by 7 bases; bases unmatched to a gene: 6. From the germline V gene, CDR1 is SGHRS and CDR2 is YFSETQ. From its cysteine to its phenylalanine, the CDR3 spans 15 amino acids. The DNA shown is the 45-base CDR3, in frame from base 1. Sequencing took place on an Illumina MiSeq. TCRdb trimmed public reads at Q25 via fastp, called clones via MiXCR and kept in-frame beta chains. Every distinct CDR3 protein forms one entry, paired with its most common genes and DNA. A total of 1,500 to 2,000 distinct CDR3 sequences appear in this sample, about 35% of them only once. The leading ten clones occupy 18% of the sample.

The rearrangement joined TRBV5-1 to TRBJ1-4, with 11 junctional bases fitting TRBD1. The TCR originated in a human donor with Salmonella enteric fever, either typhoid or paratyphoid (not recorded which). Sequencing input: CCR7- CD38- CD4+ T cells from PBMCs. CDR3 region: CASSMDRGRGEKLFF. The nucleotide sequence reads TGCGCCAGCAGCATGGACAGGGGGCGCGGTGAAAAACTGTTTTTT.